Listed below are T cell receptor beta chains from one sample, sequenced in a study of blood T cell repertoires in COVID-19. Assay: immunoSEQ multiplex PCR; the TCRdb copy retains only in-frame clones and omits some. The table has just under 65,000 clones, 70% to 80% seen once. Sequences were obtained from peripheral blood. The receptors originated from a woman at least 80 years old with acute or convalescent COVID-19. Each CDR3 is given with its conserved first and last residue. Each record gives: clone size, D gene, V gene, J gene, CDR3 DNA, CDR3 protein. The D gene is left open where the match is weak. Expanded clones are given a class, and other clones once, few, many or no size at all.

.	TRBD1	TRBV5-8	TRBJ1-2	TGTGCCAGCAGCGAGACAGGGGGATCTAACTATGGCTACACCTTC	CASSETGGSNYGYTF
once	.	TRBV7-7	TRBJ2-5	TGTGCTAGCAGCTCGGTTCACCAAGAGACCCAGTACTTC	CASSSVHQETQYF
.	TRBD1	TRBV2	TRBJ1-1	TGTGCCAGCAGAAGGACAGGGGGGACTGAAGCTTTCTTT	CASRRTGGTEAFF
.	TRBD1	TRBV19	TRBJ1-1	TGTGCCAGTAGTATTGGGTGGGGGGACAGGGTCGCTGAAGCTTTCTTT	CASSIGWGDRVAEAFF
.	.	TRBV29-1	TRBJ1-3	TGCAGCGTTTCTTTGCGGACATCTGGAAACACCATATATTTT	CSVSLRTSGNTIYF
.	.	TRBV7-2	TRBJ1-5	TGTGCCAGCAGCCCCGCCGAAACAGCCAATCAGCCCCAGCATTTT	CASSPAETANQPQHF
many	TRBD2	TRBV7-9	TRBJ2-1	TGTGCCAGCAGCCCCCCCACTAGCGGGAGGAGGAATGAGCAGTTCTTC	CASSPPTSGRRNEQFF